The 29 T cell receptor beta chains reported below all come from one sample, sequenced in a study of cytomegalovirus exposure and HLA in healthy donors. This PCR relied on a set of 60 Vbeta primers and 13 Jbeta primers. Assay used: immunoSEQ multiplex PCR; TCRdb lists only in-frame clones, some missing. Of about 200,000 clones listed, roughly 79% were seen once; the top ten hold under 2%. The sample comprised PBMCs. The receptors come from a young man in good health and CMV-seronegative.

The chain carries TRBV19 and TRBJ2-1; D not resolved. This CDR3 has 15 amino acids. Germline CDR1 and CDR2: LNHDA and SQIVND (reference sequence). Trimming took off 10 bases at V and 0 bases at J, with 16 bases between the two ends. The CDR3 DNA is TGTGCCACCGCGACTGACCGAAGCTCCTACAATGAGCAGTTCTTC. Its protein product is CATATDRSSYNEQFF.

As to this clone: An end of the junction does not agree with germline; a read error may underlie this. The chain couples TRBV13 to TRBJ2-5; TRBD2 aligns across 10 bases. From germline, CDR1 is PRHDT and CDR2 FYEKMQ (reference sequence). The CDR3 has 17 amino acids. The DNA of the CDR3 is TGTGCCAGCAGTTCGGAGGGGAGCGGGAGGGCCCAAAAGACCCAGTACTTC. Translating gives CASSSEGSGRAQKTQYF.

This clone was seen a handful of times. V is TRBV27 and J is TRBJ2-5, with 9 bases lining up with TRBD2. The junction had 7 bases not matched to a gene; V was cut back by 5 bases and J by 6 bases. CDR1 MNHEY and CDR2 SMNVEV come from the germline V gene (reference sequence). The CDR3 sequence is 14 residues long. This CDR3 reads CASSLGLASKTQYF. The CDR3 bases are TGTGCCAGCAGTCTAGGACTAGCGAGTAAGACCCAGTACTTC.

The rearrangement uses TRBV2 and TRBJ2-7, with 9 bases lining up with TRBD1. Germline V CDR1 and CDR2: SNHLY, FYNNEI. The CDR3 is 16 amino acids. V lost 4 bases to trimming and J lost 1 base; unmatched junction nucleotides: 8. CDR3 in DNA: TGTGCCAGCAGTGTACTAAGGGGACAGGGATCCTACGAGCAGTACTTC. It encodes CASSVLRGQGSYEQYF.

This chain connects TRBV4-1 to TRBJ2-7; TRBD1 matches 8 bases. V lost 2 bases, J lost 1 base, and 7 bases stayed unmatched. The length of the CDR3 is 16 residues. Germline V gene lookup returns CDR1 MGHRA and CDR2 YSYEKL. This CDR3 reads CASSQRQGSRSYEQYF. Here the CDR3 DNA reads TGCGCCAGCAGCCAACGACAGGGGAGTCGGTCCTACGAGCAGTACTTC.

This rearrangement joins TRBV2 to TRBJ1-5; 9 nucleotides line up with TRBD1. With V trimmed by 3 bases and J by 5 bases, 11 bases remained unmatched. The germline V gene has CDR1 SNHLY and CDR2 FYNNEI. CDR3 length: 17 residues. CDR3 sequence reads: CASSDPAGQGSDQPQHF. The CDR3 DNA sequence: TGTGCCAGCAGTGATCCGGCGGGACAGGGAAGCGATCAGCCCCAGCATTTT.

J is TRBJ2-7 and V is TRBV7-6, with D uncertain. Germline CDR1 is SGHVS and CDR2 is FNYEAQ. The CDR3 consists of 13 residues. The ends were cut back, 1 base at V and 4 bases at J, with 8 bases in the middle. The CDR3 DNA sequence: TGTGCCAGCAGCTTAGGAGTCGGGTACGAGCAGTACTTC. As protein: CASSLGVGYEQYF.

This sequence joins TRBV29-1 and TRBJ1-1, with D unresolved. CDR3 length: 12 residues. Germline V gene lookup returns CDR1 SQVTM and CDR2 ANQGSEA. With 3 bases removed from V and 2 bases from J, the gap between germline ends came to 7 bases. This chain's CDR3 is CSVEGRNTEAFF. The CDR3 coding sequence is TGCAGCGTTGAGGGCAGAAACACTGAAGCTTTCTTT.

This clone has a handful of counts. The chain employs TRBV6-6 and TRBJ2-3, with D tentatively TRBD2 (5 bases). The ends were cut back, 0 bases at V and 7 bases at J, with 11 bases in the middle. Per germline, CDR1 MNHNY and CDR2 SVGAGI (reference sequence). The CDR3 is 14 amino acids. The CDR3 sequence: CASSYSEGGNTQYF. The CDR3 nucleotides read TGTGCCAGCAGTTACTCAGAGGGCGGAAATACGCAGTATTTT.

This clone occurred many times. This chain joins TRBV7-9 and TRBJ2-5; 8 nucleotides match TRBD2. Germline-derived CDR1 and CDR2 are SEHNR and FQNEAQ (reference sequence). CDR3 size: 15 residues. With 5 bases clipped from V and 3 bases from J, the junction kept 8 bases outside the gene matches. The CDR3 is CASSGPSGGKETQYF. For the CDR3, the DNA is TGTGCCAGCAGCGGTCCCTCGGGGGGGAAAGAGACCCAGTACTTC.

The chain carries TRBV27 and TRBJ2-2; 11 positions agree with TRBD2. Germline trimming cut 4 bases from V and 2 bases from J; bases unmatched to any gene: 3. Germline V gene sequence: CDR1 MNHEY, CDR2 SMNVEV (reference sequence). The CDR3 loop spans 16 amino acids. DNA for the CDR3: TGTGCCAGCAGTTCCGGGACTAGCGGCAACACCGGGGAGCTGTTTTTT. This translates into CASSSGTSGNTGELFF.

This chain uses TRBV5-6 with TRBJ1-3; 7 nucleotides match TRBD1. The J segment lost 0 bases and the V segment lost 2 bases, leaving 5 bases of the junction unmatched. Germline V lookup: CDR1 SGHDT, CDR2 YYEEEE. The CDR3 is made up of 16 amino acids. The CDR3 bases are TGTGCCAGCAGCTTCCTTGACAGGGCCTCTGGAAACACCATATATTTT. Protein sequence: CASSFLDRASGNTIYF.

The gene calls are TRBV5-4 and TRBJ2-4; 7 positions agree with TRBD1. Trimming at V came to 2 bases and at J to 6 bases, leaving 2 bases not matched to a gene. The germline CDR1 and CDR2 sequences are SGHNT and YYREEE (reference sequence). The CDR3 is made up of 13 amino acids. The chain's CDR3 is CASSLSGGNIQYF. The CDR3 bases are TGTGCCAGCAGCTTATCAGGGGGAAACATTCAGTACTTC. Based on the CDR3 plus reference TRBV5-4 and TRBJ2-4, the full variable domain is ETGVTQSPTHLIKTRGQQVTLRCSSQSGHNTVSWYQQALGQGPQFIFQYYREEENGRGNFPPRFSGLQFPNYSSELNVNALELDDSALYLCASSLSGGNIQYFGAGTRLSVL.

This clone appeared once. The V gene is TRBV9, the J gene TRBJ1-1, with D perhaps matching TRBD1 (6 bases). Looked up from germline, CDR1 is SGDLS and CDR2 is YYNGEE. CDR3 length equals 12 residues. The V end was cut by 8 bases, the J end by 2 bases, with 10 bases between. The CDR3 sequence is CASTGRNTEAFF. The CDR3, as DNA: TGTGCCAGTACAGGGCGCAACACTGAAGCTTTCTTT. Filled out from reference TRBV9 and TRBJ1-1, the complete variable domain reads DSGVTQTPKHLITATGQRVTLRCSPRSGDLSVYWYQQSLDQGLQFLIQYYNGEERAKGNILERFSAQQFPDLHSELNLSSLELGDSALYFCASTGRNTEAFFGQGTRLTVV.

The chain recombines TRBV7-7 with TRBJ2-5; D remains unclear. The germline CDR1 and CDR2 sequences are SSHAT and FNYEAQ (reference sequence). V was trimmed by 3 bases and J by 0 bases, leaving 8 bases between them. This CDR3 region has 14 residues. The CDR3 DNA sequence: TGTGCCAGCAGCTTTTCTGAGTACCAAGAGACCCAGTACTTC. Amino acid sequence: CASSFSEYQETQYF.

The chain couples TRBV6-1 to TRBJ2-1; D ambiguous. In germline, CDR1 is MNHNS, CDR2 SASEGT. The V gene lost 6 bases and the J gene lost 6 bases, with 12 bases spanning the gap. This CDR3 region has 13 residues. The CDR3 sequence is CASSVWAINEQFF. For the CDR3, the DNA is TGTGCCAGCAGCGTTTGGGCCATCAATGAGCAGTTCTTC.

This chain joins TRBV19 and TRBJ1-3; a possible D gene is TRBD1 (5 bases). CDR3 length equals 15 residues. Trimming left V 7 bases short and J 0 bases short, with 13 bases between. Germline V gene lookup returns CDR1 LNHDA and CDR2 SQIVND (reference sequence). The chain's CDR3 is CASTIGGSSGNTIYF. CDR3 in DNA: TGTGCCAGTACCATCGGGGGAAGCTCTGGAAACACCATATATTTT.

The table lists this clone with a count of one. The genes are TRBV5-1 and TRBJ2-6; possible D gene TRBD1, 6 bases. This CDR3 spans 16 amino acids. Trimming removed 0 bases from V and 3 bases from J, with 10 bases in between. Germline assignment: CDR1 SGHRS and CDR2 YFSETQ. The CDR3 spells CASSLVRGFGANVLTF. The CDR3 DNA sequence: TGCGCCAGCAGCTTGGTAAGGGGGTTTGGGGCCAACGTCCTGACTTTC. Full variable domain (rest looked up from reference TRBV5-1 and TRBJ2-6): KAGVTQTPRYLIKTRGQQVTLSCSPISGHRSVSWYQQTPGQGLQFLFEYFSETQRNKGNFPGRFSGRQFSNSRSEMNVSTLELGDSALYLCASSLVRGFGANVLTFGAGSRLTVL.

Regarding this clone: A junction end diverges from the germline sequence, so it may reflect a read error. V is TRBV10-3 and J is TRBJ2-7; 8 bases fit TRBD1. Per the germline V gene, CDR1 is ENHRY and CDR2 is SYGVKD. The CDR3 is made up of 16 amino acids. This CDR3 is CAISDFGQGASDEQYF. The DNA of the CDR3 is TGTGCCATCAGTGACTTCGGACAGGGAGCCTCCGACGAGCAGTACTTC.

This chain's CDR3 is CASSGWLAESTDTQYF. In DNA, the CDR3 is TGCGCCAGCAGTGGTTGGCTAGCGGAGAGCACAGATACGCAGTATTTT. V is TRBV10-2 and J is TRBJ2-3, with 7 bases matching TRBD2. Trimming removed 4 bases from V and 0 bases from J; junction bases left unmatched: 7. The CDR3 spans 16 residues. CDR1 and CDR2 from the germline V gene are WSHSY and SAAADI.

The J gene is TRBJ2-5, the V gene TRBV9; perhaps TRBD2 as D (5 bases). Near its end, the DNA agrees better with TRBJ2-7, so the J call may be wrong. This CDR3 contains 15 residues. Germline V gene sequence: CDR1 SGDLS, CDR2 YYNGEE. The CDR3 protein is CASSVGGSPLAEQYF. The CDR3, as DNA: TGTGCCAGCAGCGTAGGAGGGAGTCCCCTCGCCGAGCAGTACTTC.

The V and J genes are TRBV5-6 and TRBJ2-3, with 7 bases fitting TRBD1. The germline gives CDR1 SGHDT, CDR2 YYEEEE. Trimming removed 3 bases from V and 0 bases from J; junction bases left unmatched: 7. CDR3 length: 16 residues. CDR3: CASSWGQTPSTDTQYF. The CDR3 coding sequence is TGTGCCAGCAGCTGGGGACAGACTCCTAGCACAGATACGCAGTATTTT.

The CDR3 here is CASSPSRTGVSNQPQHF. In DNA form, the CDR3 reads TGTGCCAGCTCACCGAGCAGGACAGGGGTTAGCAATCAGCCCCAGCATTTT. This chain joins TRBV18 and TRBJ1-5; 9 nucleotides match TRBD1. This CDR3 comprises 17 residues. Germline lookup yields CDR1 KGHSH and CDR2 LQKENI. Trimming at V came to 3 bases and at J to 0 bases, leaving 6 bases not matched to a gene. Full variable domain (rest looked up from reference TRBV18 and TRBJ1-5): NAGVMQNPRHLVRRRGQEARLRCSPMKGHSHVYWYRQLPEEGLKFMVYLQKENIIDESGMPKERFSAEFPKEGPSILRIQQVVRGDSAAYFCASSPSRTGVSNQPQHFGDGTRLSIL.

The V call is TRBV28, the J call TRBJ2-6; possibly TRBD2 for D (6 bases). Germline V lookup: CDR1 MDHEN, CDR2 SYDVKM. The CDR3 has 15 residues. V lost 5 bases to trimming and J lost 0 bases, with 8 bases between them. CDR3 in amino acids: CASSPEGSGANVLTF. The CDR3 DNA is TGTGCCAGCAGTCCGGAGGGCTCTGGGGCCAACGTCCTGACTTTC.

The chain couples TRBV7-3 to TRBJ1-4, with D possibly being TRBD1 (5 bases). V was pared by 7 bases and J by 8 bases, with 14 bases between. This CDR3 comprises 13 residues. Germline V gene sequence: CDR1 SGHTA, CDR2 FQGTGA. The CDR3: CASTGGAGEKLFF. The CDR3 DNA reads TGTGCCAGCACAGGAGGGGCGGGAGAAAAACTGTTTTTT.

This chain connects TRBV29-1 to TRBJ2-3; TRBD1 agrees at 8 bases. V lost 1 base and J lost 3; bases outside the gene matches: 9. The CDR3 runs to 16 residues. CDR1 and CDR2 from the germline V gene are SQVTM and ANQGSEA. The CDR3 sequence is CSVEGRGPSRTDTQYF. As DNA, the CDR3 is TGCAGCGTTGAAGGCAGGGGGCCTAGCAGGACAGATACGCAGTATTTT.

V and J are TRBV5-1 and TRBJ2-5; TRBD1 aligns across 7 bases. V lost 5 bases and J lost 4; bases outside the gene matches: 11. The V gene's germline CDR1 is SGHRS and CDR2 YFSETQ. This CDR3 is built from 15 residues. The CDR3 DNA reads as TGCGCCAGCAGTACAGGGGTCGATTTGCGAGAGACCCAGTACTTC. Translated: CASSTGVDLRETQYF.

The rearrangement joins TRBV15 to TRBJ1-2; D is unresolved. The CDR3 covers 16 residues. Germline V gene lookup returns CDR1 LNHNV and CDR2 YYDKDF (reference sequence). V was trimmed by 0 bases and J by 5 bases, leaving 16 bases between them. CDR3 nucleotide sequence: TGTGCCACCAGCAGAGATAGAGCCAACGCGGGGTATGGCTACACCTTC. It codes for CATSRDRANAGYGYTF.

The V call is TRBV5-1, the J call TRBJ2-7; 10 nucleotides align to TRBD1. CDR1 is SGHRS, CDR2 YFSETQ, per germline. The length of the CDR3 is 17 residues. The trim removed 4 bases at V and 4 bases at J, leaving 14 bases unmatched. The CDR3 region has the DNA TGCGCCAGCAGCGCGGCAATGCAGGGACAGGGGAAGTACGAGCAGTACTTC. It is translated as CASSAAMQGQGKYEQYF.